This T cell receptor beta chain originates from a study of T cell repertoires in cytomegalovirus infection. Study results and limitations: HLA-C-restricted CMV-specific TCR beta clonotypes were dominant in the ex vivo response. Summed frequency of public TCR beta families distinguished CMV carriers with the relevant HLA.

The sample holds many counts of this clonotype. Its antigen remains unidentified. There are 16 residues in the CDR3. V gave up 4 bases and J gave up 4 bases; unmatched junction bases: 10. Germline V gene sequence: CDR1 MDHEN, CDR2 SYDVKM. TCRdb fed the reads into MiXCR, producing one record per CDR3 protein. The profile shows approximately 76,000 distinct CDR3 sequences, about 3.8% of them singletons. The chain recombines TRBV28 with TRBJ1-5; 7 positions agree with TRBD1. The sample consisted of PBMCs. This clonotype originated in a human donor in good health (CMV status not recorded). Some clones in this sample may be carry-over from other donors' samples. CDR3 DNA sequence: TGTGCCAGCAGTTCGGACAGGACAAAGTGGAATCAGCCCCAGCATTTT. It codes for CASSSDRTKWNQPQHF.